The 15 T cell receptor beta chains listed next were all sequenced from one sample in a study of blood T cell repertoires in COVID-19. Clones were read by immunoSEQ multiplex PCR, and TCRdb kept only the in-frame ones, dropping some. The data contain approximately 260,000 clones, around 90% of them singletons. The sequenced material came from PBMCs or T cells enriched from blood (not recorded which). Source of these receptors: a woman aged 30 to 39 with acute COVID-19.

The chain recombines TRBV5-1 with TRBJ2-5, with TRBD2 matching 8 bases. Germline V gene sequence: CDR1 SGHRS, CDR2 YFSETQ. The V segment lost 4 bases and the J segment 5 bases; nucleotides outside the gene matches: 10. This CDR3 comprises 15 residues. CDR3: CASSPQLAGRETQYF. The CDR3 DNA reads TGCGCCAGCAGCCCTCAGCTAGCGGGTCGTGAGACCCAGTACTTC. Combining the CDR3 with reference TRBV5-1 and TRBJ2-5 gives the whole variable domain KAGVTQTPRYLIKTRGQQVTLSCSPISGHRSVSWYQQTPGQGLQFLFEYFSETQRNKGNFPGRFSGRQFSNSRSEMNVSTLELGDSALYLCASSPQLAGRETQYFGPGTRLLVL.

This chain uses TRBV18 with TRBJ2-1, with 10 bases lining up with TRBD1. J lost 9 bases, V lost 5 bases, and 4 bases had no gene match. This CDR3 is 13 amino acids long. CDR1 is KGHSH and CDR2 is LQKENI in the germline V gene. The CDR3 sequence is CASSGTGVGEQFF. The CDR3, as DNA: TGTGCCAGCTCAGGGACAGGGGTCGGTGAGCAGTTCTTC.

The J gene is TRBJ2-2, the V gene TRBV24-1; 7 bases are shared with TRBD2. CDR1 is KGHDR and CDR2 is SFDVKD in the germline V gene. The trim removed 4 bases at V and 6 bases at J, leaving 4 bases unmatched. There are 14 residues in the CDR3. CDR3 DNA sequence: TGTGCCACCAGTGAGCCAGGGAGGGCCGGGGAGCTGTTTTTT. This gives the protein CATSEPGRAGELFF.

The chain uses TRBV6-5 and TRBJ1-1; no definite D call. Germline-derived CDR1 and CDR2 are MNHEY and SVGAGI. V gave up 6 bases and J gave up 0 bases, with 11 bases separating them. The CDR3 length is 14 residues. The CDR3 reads CASRPRPLNTEAFF. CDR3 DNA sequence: TGTGCCAGCAGGCCCAGGCCCCTGAACACTGAAGCTTTCTTT.

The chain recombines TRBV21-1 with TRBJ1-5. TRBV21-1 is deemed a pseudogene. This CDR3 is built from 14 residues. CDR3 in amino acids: CASSKERVGQPQHF. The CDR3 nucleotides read TGTGCCAGCAGCAAAGAGAGGGTGGGTCAGCCCCAGCATTTT.

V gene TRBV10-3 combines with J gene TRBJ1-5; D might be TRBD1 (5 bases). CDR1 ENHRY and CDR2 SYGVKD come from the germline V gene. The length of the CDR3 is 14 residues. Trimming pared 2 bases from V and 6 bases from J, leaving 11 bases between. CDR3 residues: CAISEPGFSQPQHF. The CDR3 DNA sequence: TGTGCCATCAGTGAGCCAGGGTTTAGTCAGCCCCAGCATTTT.

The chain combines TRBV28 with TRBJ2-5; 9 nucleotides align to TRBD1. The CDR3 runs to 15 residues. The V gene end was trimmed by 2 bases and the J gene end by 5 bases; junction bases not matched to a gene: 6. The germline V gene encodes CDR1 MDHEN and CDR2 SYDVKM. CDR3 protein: CASSLPGTGTETQYF. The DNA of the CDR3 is TGTGCCAGCAGTTTACCCGGGACAGGGACGGAGACCCAGTACTTC.

CDR3 in amino acids: CASRMDRDNQPQHF. The CDR3 DNA follows: TGTGCCAGCAGAATGGACAGGGACAATCAGCCCCAGCATTTT. This sequence joins TRBV6-6 and TRBJ1-5, with TRBD1 identical over 8 bases. Per the germline V gene, CDR1 is MNHNY and CDR2 is SVGAGI (reference sequence). The CDR3 loop spans 14 amino acids. With 6 bases clipped from V and 3 bases from J, the junction kept 4 bases outside the gene matches.

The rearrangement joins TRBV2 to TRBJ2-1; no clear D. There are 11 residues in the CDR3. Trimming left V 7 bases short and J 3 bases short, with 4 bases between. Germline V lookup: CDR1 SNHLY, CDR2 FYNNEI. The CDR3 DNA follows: TGTGCCAGCACCAGCTACAATGAGCAGTTCTTC. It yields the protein CASTSYNEQFF.

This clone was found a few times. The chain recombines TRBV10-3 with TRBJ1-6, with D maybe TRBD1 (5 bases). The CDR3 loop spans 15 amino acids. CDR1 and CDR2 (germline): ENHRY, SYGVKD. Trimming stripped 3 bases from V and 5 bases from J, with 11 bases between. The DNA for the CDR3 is TGTGCCATCAGTGAATCCAGGGAGGATAATTCACCCCTCCACTTT. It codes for CAISESREDNSPLHF.

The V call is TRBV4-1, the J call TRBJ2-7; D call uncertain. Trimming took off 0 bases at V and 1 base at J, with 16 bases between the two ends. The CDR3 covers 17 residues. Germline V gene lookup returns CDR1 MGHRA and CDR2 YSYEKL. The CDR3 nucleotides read TGCGCCAGCAGCCAAGATCCTCCGTACTACTCTTCCTACGAGCAGTACTTC. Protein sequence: CASSQDPPYYSSYEQYF.

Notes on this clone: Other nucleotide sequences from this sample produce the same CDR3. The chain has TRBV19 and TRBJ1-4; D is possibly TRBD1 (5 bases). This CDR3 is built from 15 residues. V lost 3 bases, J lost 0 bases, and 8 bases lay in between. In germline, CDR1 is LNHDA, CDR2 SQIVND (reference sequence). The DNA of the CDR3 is TGTGCCAGTAGTATCGGGGGAGCAACTAATGAAAAACTGTTTTTT. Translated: CASSIGGATNEKLFF.

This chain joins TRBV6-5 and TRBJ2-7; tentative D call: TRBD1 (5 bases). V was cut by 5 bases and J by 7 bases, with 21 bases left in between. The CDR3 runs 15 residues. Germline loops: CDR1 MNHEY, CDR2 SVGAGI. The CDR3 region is CASSTSSTGGGEQYF. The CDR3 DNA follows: TGTGCCAGCAGTACAAGCTCAACAGGCGGTGGGGAGCAGTACTTC.

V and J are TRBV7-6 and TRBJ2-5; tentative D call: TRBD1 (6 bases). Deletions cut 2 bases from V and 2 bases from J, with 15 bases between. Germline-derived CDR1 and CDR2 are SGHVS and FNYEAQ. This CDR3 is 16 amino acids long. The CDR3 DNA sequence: TGTGCCAGCAGCTTATTGGCACAGGGTATGCAAGAGACCCAGTACTTC. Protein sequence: CASSLLAQGMQETQYF.

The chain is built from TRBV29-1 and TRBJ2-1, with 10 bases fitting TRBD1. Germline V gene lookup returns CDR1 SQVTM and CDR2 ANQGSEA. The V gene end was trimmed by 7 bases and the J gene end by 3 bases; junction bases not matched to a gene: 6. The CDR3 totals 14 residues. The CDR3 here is CSAERDRGYNEQFF. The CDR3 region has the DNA TGCAGCGCCGAACGGGACAGGGGCTACAATGAGCAGTTCTTC.